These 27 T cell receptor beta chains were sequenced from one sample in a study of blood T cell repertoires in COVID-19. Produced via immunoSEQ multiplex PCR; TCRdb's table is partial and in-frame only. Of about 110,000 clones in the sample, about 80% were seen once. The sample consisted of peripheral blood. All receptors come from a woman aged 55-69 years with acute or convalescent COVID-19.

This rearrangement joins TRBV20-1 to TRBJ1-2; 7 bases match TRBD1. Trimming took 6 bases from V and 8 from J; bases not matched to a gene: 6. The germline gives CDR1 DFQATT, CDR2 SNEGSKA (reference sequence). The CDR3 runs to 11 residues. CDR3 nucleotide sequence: TGCAGTGCCGGGACAGTCGGGGGCTACACCTTC. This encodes CSAGTVGGYTF.

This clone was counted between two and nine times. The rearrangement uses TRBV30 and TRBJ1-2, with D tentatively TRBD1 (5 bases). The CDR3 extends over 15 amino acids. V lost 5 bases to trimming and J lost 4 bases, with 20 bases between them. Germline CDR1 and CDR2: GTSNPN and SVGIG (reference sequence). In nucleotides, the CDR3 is TGTGCCTGGGCTCCTTGGGGGGGTTCGGGCTATGGCTACACCTTC. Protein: CAWAPWGGSGYGYTF. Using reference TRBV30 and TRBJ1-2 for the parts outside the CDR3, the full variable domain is SQTIHQWPATLVQPVGSPLSLECTVEGTSNPNLYWYRQAAGRGLQLLFYSVGIGQISSEVPQNLSASRPQDRQFILSSKKLLLSDSGFYLCAWAPWGGSGYGYTFGSGTRLTVV.

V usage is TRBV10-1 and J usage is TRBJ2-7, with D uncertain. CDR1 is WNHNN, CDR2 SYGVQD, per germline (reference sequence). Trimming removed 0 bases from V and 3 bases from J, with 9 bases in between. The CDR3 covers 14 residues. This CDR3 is CASSESLVSYEQYF. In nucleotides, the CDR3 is TGCGCCAGCAGTGAGTCGTTGGTGAGCTACGAGCAGTACTTC.

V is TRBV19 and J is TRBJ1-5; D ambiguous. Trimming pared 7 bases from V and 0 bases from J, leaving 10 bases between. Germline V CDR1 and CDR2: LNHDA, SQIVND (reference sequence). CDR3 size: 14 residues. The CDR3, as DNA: TGTGCCAGTAATCCAGATTATAGCAATCAGCCCCAGCATTTT. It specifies CASNPDYSNQPQHF.

In DNA form, the CDR3 reads TGTGCCAGCAGTGAAGTACGAGTTTACGGCGAGCAGTACTTC. This translates into CASSEVRVYGEQYF. The J gene is TRBJ2-7, the V gene TRBV2; D gene uncertain. The germline V gene has CDR1 SNHLY and CDR2 FYNNEI. V was pared by 1 base and J by 6 bases, with 13 bases between. The CDR3 is 14 residues long.

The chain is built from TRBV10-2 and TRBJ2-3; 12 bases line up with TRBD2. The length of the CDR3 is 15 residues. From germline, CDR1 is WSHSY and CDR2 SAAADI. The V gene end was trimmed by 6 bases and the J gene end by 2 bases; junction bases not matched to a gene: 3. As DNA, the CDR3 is TGCGCCAGCAGCGGGACTAGCGGGCTCACAGATACGCAGTATTTT. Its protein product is CASSGTSGLTDTQYF.

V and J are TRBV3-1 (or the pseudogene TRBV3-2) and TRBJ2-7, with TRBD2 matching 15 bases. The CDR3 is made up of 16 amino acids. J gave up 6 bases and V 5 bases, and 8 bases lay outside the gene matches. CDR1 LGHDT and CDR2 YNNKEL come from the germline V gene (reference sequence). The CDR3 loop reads CASSSTTGLAGGEQYF. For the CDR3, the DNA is TGTGCCAGCAGCTCTACTACGGGACTAGCGGGAGGCGAGCAGTACTTC.

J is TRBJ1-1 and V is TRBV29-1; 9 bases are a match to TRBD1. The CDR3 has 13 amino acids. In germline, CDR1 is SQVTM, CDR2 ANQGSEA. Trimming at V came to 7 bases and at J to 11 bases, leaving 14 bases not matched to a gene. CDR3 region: CSAAEQGAYAAFF. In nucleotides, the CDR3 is TGCAGCGCGGCCGAACAGGGGGCGTATGCGGCTTTCTTT.

This chain's CDR3 is CASSWGPNTEAFF. CDR3 sequence (DNA): TGTGCCAGCAGTTGGGGGCCGAACACTGAAGCTTTCTTT. The chain couples TRBV6-5 to TRBJ1-1; TRBD1 might be the D (6 bases). This CDR3 contains 13 residues. Trimming stripped 4 bases from V and 1 base from J, with 7 bases between. Per germline, CDR1 MNHEY and CDR2 SVGAGI.

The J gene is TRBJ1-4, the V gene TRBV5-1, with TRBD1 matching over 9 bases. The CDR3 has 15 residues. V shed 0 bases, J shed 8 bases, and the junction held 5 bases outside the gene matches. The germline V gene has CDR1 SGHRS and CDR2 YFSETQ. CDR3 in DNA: TGCGCCAGCAGCTTGGGAACAGGGGGCGAGGAAAAACTGTTTTTT. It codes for CASSLGTGGEEKLFF.

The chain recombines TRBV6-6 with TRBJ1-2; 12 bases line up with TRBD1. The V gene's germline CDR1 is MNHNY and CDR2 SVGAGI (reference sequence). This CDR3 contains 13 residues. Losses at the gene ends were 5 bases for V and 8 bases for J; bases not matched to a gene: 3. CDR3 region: CASSPGQGAGYTF. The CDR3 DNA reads TGTGCCAGCAGTCCGGGACAGGGGGCCGGCTACACCTTC.

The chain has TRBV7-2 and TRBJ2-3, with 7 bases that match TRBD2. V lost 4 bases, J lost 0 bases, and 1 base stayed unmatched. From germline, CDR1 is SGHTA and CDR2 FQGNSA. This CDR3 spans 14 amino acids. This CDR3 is CASSWGGSTDTQYF. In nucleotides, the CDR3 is TGTGCCAGCAGCTGGGGGGGGAGCACAGATACGCAGTATTTT.

The CDR3 protein is CASSQDRNTEAFF. The CDR3 DNA reads TGTGCCAGCAGCCAAGACAGGAACACTGAAGCTTTCTTT. This chain joins TRBV14 and TRBJ1-1; D unclear. Germline CDR1 reads SGHDN; CDR2 reads FVKESK. Trimming shortened V by 0 bases and J by 1 base, and 3 bases separated the two germline ends. The length of the CDR3 is 13 residues.

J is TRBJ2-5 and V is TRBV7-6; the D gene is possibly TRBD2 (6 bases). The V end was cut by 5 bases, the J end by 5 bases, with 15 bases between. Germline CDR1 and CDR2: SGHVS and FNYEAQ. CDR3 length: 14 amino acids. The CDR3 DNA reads TGTGCCAGCAGCCGAGGGACTCCCGAGGAGACCCAGTACTTC. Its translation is CASSRGTPEETQYF.

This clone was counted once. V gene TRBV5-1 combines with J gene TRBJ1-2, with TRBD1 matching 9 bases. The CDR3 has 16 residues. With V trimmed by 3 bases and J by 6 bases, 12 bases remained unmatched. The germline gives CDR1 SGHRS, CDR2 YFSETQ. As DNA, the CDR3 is TGCGCCAGCAGCTCGACGATTACCGGGACAGGGAATGGCTACACCTTC. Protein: CASSSTITGTGNGYTF. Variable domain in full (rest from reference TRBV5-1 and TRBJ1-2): KAGVTQTPRYLIKTRGQQVTLSCSPISGHRSVSWYQQTPGQGLQFLFEYFSETQRNKGNFPGRFSGRQFSNSRSEMNVSTLELGDSALYLCASSSTITGTGNGYTFGSGTRLTVV.

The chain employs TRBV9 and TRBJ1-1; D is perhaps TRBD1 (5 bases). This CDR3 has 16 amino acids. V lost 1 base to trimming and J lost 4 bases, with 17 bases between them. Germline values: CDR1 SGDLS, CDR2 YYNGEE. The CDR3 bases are TGTGCCAGCAGCGTAACCTGGGGGGGACCTTCCACTGAAGCTTTCTTT. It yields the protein CASSVTWGGPSTEAFF.

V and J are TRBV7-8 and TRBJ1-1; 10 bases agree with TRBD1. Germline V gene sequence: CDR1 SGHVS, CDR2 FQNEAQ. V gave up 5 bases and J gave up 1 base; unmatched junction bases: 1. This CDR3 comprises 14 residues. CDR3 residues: CASSRDRGNTEAFF. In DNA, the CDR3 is TGTGCCAGCAGCCGGGACAGGGGGAACACTGAAGCTTTCTTT.

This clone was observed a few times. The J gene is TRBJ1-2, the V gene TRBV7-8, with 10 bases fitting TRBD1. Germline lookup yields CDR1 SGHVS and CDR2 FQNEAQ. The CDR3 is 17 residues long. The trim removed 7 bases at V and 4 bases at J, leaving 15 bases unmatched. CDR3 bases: TGTGCCAGCACCCCCCTCAAAGGACAGGGGGAGACCTATGGCTACACCTTC. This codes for CASTPLKGQGETYGYTF.

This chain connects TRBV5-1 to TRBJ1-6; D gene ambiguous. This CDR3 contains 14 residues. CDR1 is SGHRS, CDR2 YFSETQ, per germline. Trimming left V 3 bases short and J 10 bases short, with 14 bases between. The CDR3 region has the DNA TGCGCCAGCAGCTCCTTCGACATCTCCTCACCCCTCCACTTT. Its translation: CASSSFDISSPLHF. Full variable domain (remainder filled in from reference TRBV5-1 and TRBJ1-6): KAGVTQTPRYLIKTRGQQVTLSCSPISGHRSVSWYQQTPGQGLQFLFEYFSETQRNKGNFPGRFSGRQFSNSRSEMNVSTLELGDSALYLCASSSFDISSPLHFGNGTRLTVT.

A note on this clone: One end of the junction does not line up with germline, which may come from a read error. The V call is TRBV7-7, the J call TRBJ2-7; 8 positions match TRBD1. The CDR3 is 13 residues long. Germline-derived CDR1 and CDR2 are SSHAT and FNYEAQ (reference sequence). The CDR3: CASSLDRVDEQYF. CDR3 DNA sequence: TGTGCTAGCAGCTTGGACAGGGTGGATGAGCAGTACTTC.

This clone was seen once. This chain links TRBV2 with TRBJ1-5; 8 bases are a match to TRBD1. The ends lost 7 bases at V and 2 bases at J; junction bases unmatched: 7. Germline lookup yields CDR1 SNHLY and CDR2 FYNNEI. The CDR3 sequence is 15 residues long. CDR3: CASKGQGLGNQPQHF. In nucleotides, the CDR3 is TGTGCCAGCAAAGGACAGGGTCTGGGCAATCAGCCCCAGCATTTT.

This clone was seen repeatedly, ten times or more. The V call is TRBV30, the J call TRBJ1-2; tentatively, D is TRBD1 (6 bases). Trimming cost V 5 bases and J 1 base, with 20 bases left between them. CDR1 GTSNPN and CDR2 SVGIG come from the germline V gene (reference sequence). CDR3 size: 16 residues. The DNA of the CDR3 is TGTGCCTGGGAAGGTACCAGGACAGACTTTAACTATGGCTACACCTTC. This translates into CAWEGTRTDFNYGYTF.

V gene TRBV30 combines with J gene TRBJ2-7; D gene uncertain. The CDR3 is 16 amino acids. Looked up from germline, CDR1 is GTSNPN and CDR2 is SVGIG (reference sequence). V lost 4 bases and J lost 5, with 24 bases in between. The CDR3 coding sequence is TGTGCCTGGACCCCCCCTTCGGCTACCAGAGGCCACGAGCAGTACTTC. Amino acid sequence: CAWTPPSATRGHEQYF.

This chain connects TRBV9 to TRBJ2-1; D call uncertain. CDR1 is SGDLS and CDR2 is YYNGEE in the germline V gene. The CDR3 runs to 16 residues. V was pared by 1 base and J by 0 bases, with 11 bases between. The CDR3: CASSVTSASSYNEQFF. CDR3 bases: TGTGCCAGCAGCGTAACCAGCGCAAGCTCCTACAATGAGCAGTTCTTC.

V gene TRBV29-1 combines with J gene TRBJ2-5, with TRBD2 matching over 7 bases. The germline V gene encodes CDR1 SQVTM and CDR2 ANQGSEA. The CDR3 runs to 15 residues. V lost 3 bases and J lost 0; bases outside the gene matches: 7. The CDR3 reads CSVDLSGEYQETQYF. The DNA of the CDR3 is TGCAGCGTTGATCTAAGCGGGGAGTACCAAGAGACCCAGTACTTC.

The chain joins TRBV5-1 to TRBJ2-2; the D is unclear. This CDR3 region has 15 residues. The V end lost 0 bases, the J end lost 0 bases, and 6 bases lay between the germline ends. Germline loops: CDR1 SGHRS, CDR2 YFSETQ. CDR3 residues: CASSLGLPNTGELFF. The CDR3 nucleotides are TGCGCCAGCAGCTTGGGACTCCCGAACACCGGGGAGCTGTTTTTT.

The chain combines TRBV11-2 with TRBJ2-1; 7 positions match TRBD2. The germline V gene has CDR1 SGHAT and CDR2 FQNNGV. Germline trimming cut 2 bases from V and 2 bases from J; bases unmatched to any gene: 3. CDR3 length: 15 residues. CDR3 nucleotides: TGTGCCAGCAGCTTATCCCGGGGGGCCTACAATGAGCAGTTCTTC. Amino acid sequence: CASSLSRGAYNEQFF.